Listed below are T cell receptor beta chains from one sample, sequenced in a study of metastatic and nonmetastatic thyroid tumors. TCRdb reprocessed the PCR reads via MiXCR. This table has about 19,000 clones, roughly 38% appearing once. The sample comprised tumor tissue. The origin of the receptors is a female donor with papillary thyroid cancer or a benign thyroid nodule (not recorded which). Some clones in this sample may be carry-over from other donors' samples. Each CDR3 is given with its conserved first and last residue. A D gene is named only where the DNA matches it firmly. Some rows mark clone size as missing; the rest say once, few, many or name a class of expanded clone.

D: TRBD1; V: TRBV12-3/TRBV12-4; J: TRBJ2-2; size: few; DNA: TGTGCCAGCAGTCTGGACAGGGGCGGCGGGGAGCTGTTTTTT; CDR3: CASSLDRGGGELFF
D: NA; V: TRBV6-5; J: TRBJ2-1; size: few; DNA: TGTGCCAGCAGTTACTCGGGTCCCGACGGGGGTGGCGAGCAGTTCTTC; CDR3: CASSYSGPDGGGEQFF
D: NA; V: TRBV7-8; J: TRBJ2-3; size: NA; DNA: TGTGCCAGCAGCTTGCTAAATCGCCAGGGGAGTACAGATACGCAGTATTTT; CDR3: CASSLLNRQGSTDTQYF
D: NA; V: TRBV5-1; J: TRBJ1-6; size: NA; DNA: TGCGCCAGCAGAAGATCGGGACAAGTAAATTCACCCCTCCACTTT; CDR3: CASRRSGQVNSPLHF
D: NA; V: TRBV19; J: TRBJ1-5; size: many; DNA: TGTGCCAGTAGTATAGATCACTTTATCAGCAATCAGCCCCAGCATTTT; CDR3: CASSIDHFISNQPQHF
D: NA; V: TRBV12-3/TRBV12-4; J: TRBJ2-7; size: NA; DNA: TGTGCCAGCAGTTTACCCACAGTCTCCTACGAGCAGTACTTC; CDR3: CASSLPTVSYEQYF
D: TRBD2; V: TRBV5-1; J: TRBJ2-7; size: NA; DNA: TGCGCCAGCAGCATGACTAGCGGGAGTTCCTACGAGCAGTACTTC; CDR3: CASSMTSGSSYEQYF
D: TRBD2; V: TRBV12-3/TRBV12-4; J: TRBJ2-7; size: few; DNA: TGTGCCAGCAGTTTAGAAGGGGAGGGGTCACGGGAGCAGTACTTC; CDR3: CASSLEGEGSREQYF
D: NA; V: TRBV7-2; J: TRBJ2-7; size: NA; DNA: TGTGCCAGTAAGGACTACCTAGGGGACGAGCAGTACTTC; CDR3: CASKDYLGDEQYF
D: NA; V: TRBV27; J: TRBJ2-7; size: few; DNA: TGTGCCAGCAGTTTAAGGCCAGGGGCTGAACACGAGCAGTACTTC; CDR3: CASSLRPGAEHEQYF
D: NA; V: TRBV27; J: TRBJ2-7; size: few; DNA: TGTGCCAGCCGTAGCGGAAACTACGAGCAGTACTTC; CDR3: CASRSGNYEQYF
D: TRBD2; V: TRBV11-2; J: TRBJ2-3; size: NA; DNA: TGTGCCAGCAGCTTACCTAGCGGAGCGGGGAGCACAGATACGCAGTATTTT; CDR3: CASSLPSGAGSTDTQYF
D: NA; V: TRBV28; J: TRBJ2-7; size: few; DNA: TGTGCCAGCAGTTCCCGGGACGTGTCCTACGAGCAGTACTTC; CDR3: CASSSRDVSYEQYF
D: NA; V: TRBV7-9; J: TRBJ2-7; size: NA; DNA: TGTGCCAGCAGCTTCCCAGGGGTGTCCTACGAGCAGTACTTC; CDR3: CASSFPGVSYEQYF
D: NA; V: TRBV12-3/TRBV12-4; J: TRBJ2-2; size: medium-sized; DNA: TGTGCCAGTCGGACACCTAACACCGGGGAGCTGTTTTTT; CDR3: CASRTPNTGELFF
D: NA; V: TRBV12-3/TRBV12-4; J: TRBJ2-1; size: few; DNA: TGTGCCAGCAGGCCGGACAGTAGCTCCTACAATGAGCAGTTCTTC; CDR3: CASRPDSSSYNEQFF
D: TRBD2; V: TRBV10-3; J: TRBJ2-7; size: NA; DNA: TGTGCCATCAGTGAGTCTTCTCGACTAGCGGGAAGACAGTACTTC; CDR3: CAISESSRLAGRQYF
D: NA; V: TRBV6-5; J: TRBJ1-3; size: NA; DNA: TGTGCCAGCAGTTTCGATGAAGGGTCTGGAAACACCATATATTTT; CDR3: CASSFDEGSGNTIYF
D: TRBD2; V: TRBV6-2/TRBV6-3; J: TRBJ2-1; size: NA; DNA: TGTGCCAGCAGCACCCCCGGGGGGGGAAATGAGCAGTTCTTC; CDR3: CASSTPGGGNEQFF
D: NA; V: TRBV7-3; J: TRBJ2-2; size: NA; DNA: TGTGCCAGCAGCGCGGGATCCCTCGGGGGAACGGGGGAGCTGTTTTTT; CDR3: CASSAGSLGGTGELFF
D: NA; V: TRBV9; J: TRBJ2-2; size: NA; DNA: TGTGCCAGCAGCGTAGTTGGGACACGGATTACCGGGGAGCTGTTTTTT; CDR3: CASSVVGTRITGELFF
D: TRBD2; V: TRBV5-1; J: TRBJ2-3; size: NA; DNA: TGCGCCAGCAGCTTGCCACTAGCGGGAGCTGCAGATACGCAGTATTTT; CDR3: CASSLPLAGAADTQYF
D: TRBD2; V: TRBV11-2; J: TRBJ2-7; size: NA; DNA: TGTGCCAGCAGCCCCCGACTAGCGGCCGAGCAGTACTTC; CDR3: CASSPRLAAEQYF
D: TRBD1; V: TRBV6-5; J: TRBJ2-7; size: few; DNA: TGTGCCAGCAGTTTCCTGGGACAGGGCTCACAGGGCGAGCAGTACTTC; CDR3: CASSFLGQGSQGEQYF
D: NA; V: TRBV7-2; J: TRBJ2-7; size: once; DNA: TGTGCCAGCAGCCTTTCCGGGGAACCCTACGAGCAGTACTTC; CDR3: CASSLSGEPYEQYF
D: NA; V: TRBV6-7; J: TRBJ2-7; size: few; DNA: TGTGCCAGCAGTTACGGACACGGCCCTAACTGTAGTGGATCATACGAGCAGTACTTC; CDR3: CASSYGHGPNCSGSYEQYF
D: NA; V: TRBV6-1; J: TRBJ1-6; size: few; DNA: TGTGCCAGCAGAAAAGGGACTATTAATTCACCCCTCCACTTT; CDR3: CASRKGTINSPLHF
D: NA; V: TRBV30; J: TRBJ1-3; size: NA; DNA: TGTGCCTGGAGTATAGGGCTTGGAAACACCATATATTTT; CDR3: CAWSIGLGNTIYF
D: TRBD2; V: TRBV4-2; J: TRBJ2-2; size: NA; DNA: TGTGCCAGCAGCCAAGAGGGGAGGGGCGGGGAGCTGTTTTTT; CDR3: CASSQEGRGGELFF
D: NA; V: TRBV12-3/TRBV12-4; J: TRBJ2-6; size: NA; DNA: TGTGCCAGCAGCCCCGGAGGGGGGTGGGCCAACGTCCTGACTTTC; CDR3: CASSPGGGWANVLTF
D: NA; V: TRBV6-1; J: TRBJ1-6; size: few; DNA: TGTGCCAGCATACCTCTGTTGGGGGGAAGAGGAGATTCACCCCTCCACTTT; CDR3: CASIPLLGGRGDSPLHF